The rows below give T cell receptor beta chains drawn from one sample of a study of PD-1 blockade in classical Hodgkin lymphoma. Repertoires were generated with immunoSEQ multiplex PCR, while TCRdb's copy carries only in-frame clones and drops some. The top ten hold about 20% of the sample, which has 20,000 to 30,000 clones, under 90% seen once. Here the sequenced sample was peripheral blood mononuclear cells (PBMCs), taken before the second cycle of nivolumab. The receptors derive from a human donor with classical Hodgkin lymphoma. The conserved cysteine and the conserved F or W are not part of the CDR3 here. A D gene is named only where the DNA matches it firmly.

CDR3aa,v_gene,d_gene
ASSLGTSGTPYNEQF,TRBV7-6,TRBD2
AISESLAGANTGELF,TRBV10-3,TRBD2
ASRRSMSEQY,TRBV7-9,.
ASSLVGAYEQY,TRBV28,.
ATSREPTGWVNQPQH,TRBV15,TRBD1
ASSYNEKLF,TRBV28,.
ASSEKKPSGNYGYT,TRBV6-1,.
ASSPPNWGLKDEKLF,TRBV28,.
ASTQGGDYQPQH,TRBV19,TRBD1
ASSLEFLLDPGHNEQF,TRBV28,.
ASTGGSYNEQF,TRBV2,.
ASSATGLAGAPTDTQY,TRBV2,TRBD2
ASSQEFVPGEANEQF,TRBV14,.
ASSLVDLFTEAF,TRBV7-8,.
ASSSDGMNTEAF,TRBV5-1,.
ASSAGSSYNSPLH,TRBV9,.
ASSFEVAGGQETQY,TRBV7-8,TRBD2